This T cell receptor (beta chain) originates from a study of T cells in Graves' hyperthyroidism and ophthalmopathy. Amplified TCR beta CDR3 regions came from RNA transcripts. Using the HTBI primer set, a first-round RT-PCR was run on the TCR CDR3. One entry per CDR3 protein results from TCRdb running MiXCR on the multiplex PCR reads. The data hold about 520,000 distinct CDR3 sequences, with approximately 25% observed a single time. The CDR3 covers 17 residues. V lost 8 bases to trimming and J lost 4 bases; unmatched junction nucleotides: 12. Germline CDR1 MNHEY, CDR2 SVGEGT. This clonotype appeared many times.

The TCR originated in a woman in her 30s with Graves' ophthalmopathy. The chain employs TRBV6-2 or TRBV6-3 and TRBJ2-2; 11 nucleotides agree with TRBD2. Material: blood. CDR3 in DNA: TGTGCCAGCCTGCCTTTCCCGGGACTAGCGGTCACCGGGGAGCTGTTTTTT. Its translation is CASLPFPGLAVTGELFF.